What follows describes a single T cell receptor beta chain. The antigen is not known. This sample stems from a study of cytotoxic CD8 clonotypes in ibrutinib-treated CLL. About the study: Patients: about 11 relapsed/refractory, fewer than 16 treatment-naive, fewer than 18 IGHV unmutated. General study findings and limits: Starting clonality was above that of age-matched healthy donors and tracked circulating CD8+ T-cell counts. A difference in sampling times existed between sustained-remission and progressing patients.

Researchers set a sequencing depth target of 1 in 200,000 to 1 in 1 million T cells. This table comes from immunoSEQ multiplex PCR, and its TCRdb copy is limited to in-frame clones, with some not included. Of fewer than 90,000 clones listed, just over 85% are singletons. The clonotype comes from a human donor with chronic lymphocytic leukemia. The sequencing here drew on PBMCs, taken before ibrutinib treatment.

The CDR3 sequence is CASSLGPSGLAGGTRFF. The CDR3, as DNA: TGTGCCAGCAGCTTAGGGCCCTCGGGGCTAGCGGGAGGTACGAGGTTCTTC. The chain recombines TRBV7-9 with TRBJ2-1, with 11 nucleotides matching TRBD2. Trimming took 1 base from V and 15 from J; bases not matched to a gene: 17. The CDR3 spans 17 residues. Germline loops: CDR1 SEHNR, CDR2 FQNEAQ (reference sequence).